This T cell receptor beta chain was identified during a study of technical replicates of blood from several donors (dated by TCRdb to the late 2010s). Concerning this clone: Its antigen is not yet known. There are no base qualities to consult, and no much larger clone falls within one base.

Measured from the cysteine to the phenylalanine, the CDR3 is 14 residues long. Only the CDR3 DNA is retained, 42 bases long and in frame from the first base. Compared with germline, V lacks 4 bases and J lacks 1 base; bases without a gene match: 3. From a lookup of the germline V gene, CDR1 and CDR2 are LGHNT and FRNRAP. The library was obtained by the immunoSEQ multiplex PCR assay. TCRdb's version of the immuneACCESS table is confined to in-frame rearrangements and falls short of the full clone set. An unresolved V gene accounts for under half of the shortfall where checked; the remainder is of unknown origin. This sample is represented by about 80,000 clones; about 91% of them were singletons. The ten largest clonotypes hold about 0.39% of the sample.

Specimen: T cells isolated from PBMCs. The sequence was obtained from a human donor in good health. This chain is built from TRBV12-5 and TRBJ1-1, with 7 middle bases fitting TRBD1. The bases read TGTGCTAGTGGTTCTGGGACAGCGAACACTGAAGCTTTCTTT. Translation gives CASGSGTANTEAFF.